Each of the 14 T cell receptor beta chains below was sequenced from the same sample in a study of blood T cell repertoires in COVID-19. Profiling relied on immunoSEQ multiplex PCR, and the TCRdb table lists in-frame clones only, not all of them. Of roughly 360,000 clones in the sample, over 65% were seen once. Sequences were obtained from peripheral blood. Receptors originate from a human donor with acute or convalescent COVID-19. The donor label of this sample is uncertain.

V gene TRBV10-2 combines with J gene TRBJ1-1; no definite D call. This CDR3 spans 13 amino acids. V gave up 7 bases and J gave up 1 base, with 10 bases separating them. The V gene's germline CDR1 is WSHSY and CDR2 SAAADI. CDR3 residues: CASTIAGNTEAFF. The CDR3 DNA is TGCGCCAGCACGATTGCGGGGAACACTGAAGCTTTCTTT.

The chain carries TRBV5-1 and TRBJ2-3; 8 nucleotides align to TRBD2. Germline V gene data show CDR1 as SGHRS and CDR2 as YFSETQ. CDR3 length: 15 residues. The V gene end was trimmed by 0 bases and the J gene end by 2 bases; junction bases not matched to a gene: 2. CDR3 sequence (DNA): TGCGCCAGCAGCTTGGGTAGCGGGATCACAGATACGCAGTATTTT. This gives the protein CASSLGSGITDTQYF.

A few counts support this clone. J is TRBJ2-1 and V is TRBV6-7, with TRBD2 matching 10 bases. TRBV6-7 is an ORF, with its function uncertain. Trimming at V came to 5 bases and at J to 4 bases, leaving 11 bases not matched to a gene. CDR3 size: 17 residues. The DNA of the CDR3 is TGTGCCAGCAGTAATCCTCTGAGCGGGAGGGAGTACAATGAGCAGTTCTTC. Translated: CASSNPLSGREYNEQFF.

This clone appeared once. The chain recombines TRBV11-2 with TRBJ2-1, with D tentatively TRBD2 (6 bases). Germline values: CDR1 SGHAT, CDR2 FQNNGV. Deletions cut 2 bases from V and 9 bases from J, with 14 bases between. The CDR3 loop spans 14 amino acids. Written as DNA, the CDR3 is TGTGCCAGCAGCTTAAACCTGGCGGGGAGTGAGCAGTTCTTC. Translating gives CASSLNLAGSEQFF. Filled out from reference TRBV11-2 and TRBJ2-1, the complete variable domain reads EAGVAQSPRYKIIEKRQSVAFWCNPISGHATLYWYQQILGQGPKLLIQFQNNGVVDDSQLPKDRFSAERLKGVDSTLKIQPAKLEDSAVYLCASSLNLAGSEQFFGPGTRLTVL.

This clone showed up just a few times. This chain connects TRBV24-1 to TRBJ2-3; the D gene is possibly TRBD2 (6 bases). Trimming took 5 bases from V and 1 from J, leaving 12 bases between them. Germline CDR1 KGHDR, CDR2 SFDVKD. The CDR3 extends over 15 amino acids. The CDR3 DNA reads as TGTGCCACCAGTGGGCGGAGGGAGGGCACAGATACGCAGTATTTT. Translated: CATSGRREGTDTQYF.

The chain couples TRBV6-4 to TRBJ2-7; 11 nucleotides agree with TRBD1. The length of the CDR3 is 16 residues. The junction had 9 bases not matched to a gene; V was cut back by 6 bases and J by 2 bases. Germline assignment: CDR1 MRHNA and CDR2 SNTAGT. The CDR3 sequence: CASRTPGQGATYEQYF. In DNA, the CDR3 is TGTGCCAGCAGGACGCCAGGACAGGGGGCAACCTACGAGCAGTACTTC.

The chain joins TRBV7-9 to TRBJ2-1; D ambiguous. Between the trimmed V and J ends, which lost 2 bases and 9 bases, there was a span of 8 bases. Germline values: CDR1 SEHNR, CDR2 FQNEAQ (reference sequence). The length of the CDR3 is 12 residues. This CDR3 reads CASSLTKLEQFF. CDR3 in DNA: TGTGCCAGCAGCTTAACGAAACTTGAGCAGTTCTTC.

DNA of the CDR3: TGCGCCAGCAGCTTGCAGGGGGCGGCAACTAATGAAAAACTGTTTTTT. Protein product: CASSLQGAATNEKLFF. The chain employs TRBV5-1 and TRBJ1-4, with 8 bases matching TRBD1. The V gene end was trimmed by 1 base and the J gene end by 0 bases; junction bases not matched to a gene: 2. The CDR3 covers 16 residues. Germline V lookup: CDR1 SGHRS, CDR2 YFSETQ. Complete variable domain (other parts from reference TRBV5-1 and TRBJ1-4): KAGVTQTPRYLIKTRGQQVTLSCSPISGHRSVSWYQQTPGQGLQFLFEYFSETQRNKGNFPGRFSGRQFSNSRSEMNVSTLELGDSALYLCASSLQGAATNEKLFFGSGTQLSVL.

V gene TRBV25-1 combines with J gene TRBJ1-5; D is uncertain. CDR1 is MGHDK, CDR2 SYGVNS, per germline. The CDR3 extends over 13 amino acids. The germline V and J ends were trimmed by 6 bases and 6 bases, with 12 bases remaining between them. The CDR3 protein is CASSITGSQPQHF. CDR3 DNA: TGTGCCAGCAGCATCACGGGTTCTCAGCCCCAGCATTTT.

The gene calls are TRBV6-5 and TRBJ2-2; D ambiguous. V lost 5 bases and J lost 1, with 11 bases in between. CDR1 and CDR2 from the germline V gene are MNHEY and SVGAGI. The CDR3 contains 15 residues. The CDR3 bases are TGTGCCAGCAGTAGGCTAGTTTGGAACACCGGGGAGCTGTTTTTT. Protein: CASSRLVWNTGELFF.

The chain has TRBV30 and TRBJ1-3; D is undetermined. CDR1 and CDR2 from the germline V gene are GTSNPN and SVGIG (reference sequence). The CDR3 extends over 11 amino acids. Trimming pared 4 bases from V and 2 bases from J, leaving 3 bases between. The CDR3 sequence is CAWTAGNTIYF. The CDR3 DNA follows: TGTGCCTGGACGGCTGGAAACACCATATATTTT.

The rearrangement joins TRBV30 to TRBJ1-6; D might be TRBD1 (5 bases). Between the trimmed V and J ends, which lost 4 bases and 10 bases, there was a span of 14 bases. The V gene's germline CDR1 is GTSNPN and CDR2 SVGIG (reference sequence). This CDR3 has 13 amino acids. The CDR3 coding sequence is TGTGCCTGGAATGAAGGGGCAAACTCACCCCTCCACTTT. Translating it yields CAWNEGANSPLHF.

In this sample, this clone turned up a few times. The chain is built from TRBV29-1 and TRBJ1-2, with 7 bases lining up with TRBD1. After removal of 4 bases from V and 1 base from J, the junction contained 3 bases not matched to a gene. CDR3 length: 13 residues. Germline lookup yields CDR1 SQVTM and CDR2 ANQGSEA. Here the CDR3 DNA reads TGCAGCGTTGGGACAGGTGTTAACTATGGCTACACCTTC. Protein product: CSVGTGVNYGYTF.

This clone was picked up a small number of times. The rearrangement joins TRBV4-1 to TRBJ2-1; possibly TRBD2 for D (6 bases). This CDR3 spans 17 amino acids. Germline loops: CDR1 MGHRA, CDR2 YSYEKL. Trimming left V 3 bases short and J 2 bases short, with 17 bases between. The DNA of the CDR3 is TGCGCCAGCAGCCAGGTTGCCGGGACTGGGGCCTACAATGAGCAGTTCTTC. Translating it yields CASSQVAGTGAYNEQFF.